These T cell receptor beta chains were read from a single sample in a study of blood T cell repertoires in COVID-19. Profiled with immunoSEQ multiplex PCR; TCRdb holds only in-frame clones, not every one. This repertoire shows fewer than 110,000 clones, 80% to 90% found once; its top ten account for roughly 11%. The sequencing sample was made of peripheral blood. All receptors come from a woman in her 30s with acute or convalescent COVID-19. Both conserved end residues are part of each CDR3. The order of the fields is D gene, clone size, V gene, J gene, CDR3 protein, CDR3 DNA. A D gene is named only where the DNA matches it firmly. The size of a clone is reported for some rows only, either as once, few or many, or as a class for expanded clones.

-	-	TRBV27	TRBJ1-1	CASSPDTLNTEAFF	TGTGCCAGCAGTCCCGACACCTTGAACACTGAAGCTTTCTTT
TRBD1	once	TRBV6-5	TRBJ1-1	CASRPLTGGNTEAFF	TGTGCCAGCAGGCCCCTCACAGGGGGGAACACTGAAGCTTTCTTT
-	once	TRBV9	TRBJ2-7	CASSVGGQPYEQYF	TGTGCCAGCAGCGTAGGAGGGCAGCCATACGAGCAGTACTTC
TRBD1	-	TRBV11-3	TRBJ2-3	CASSRDRGRDTQYF	TGTGCCAGCAGCCGGGACAGGGGGCGAGATACGCAGTATTTT
-	-	TRBV2	TRBJ2-1	CASSVRGNQGYNEQFF	TGTGCCAGCAGCGTGAGGGGCAATCAGGGGTACAATGAGCAGTTCTTC
-	-	TRBV2	TRBJ1-6	CASSEARANSPLHF	TGTGCCAGCAGTGAAGCGCGGGCGAATTCACCCCTCCACTTT
-	-	TRBV7-3	TRBJ1-2	CASSLSGAGYGYTF	TGTGCCAGCAGCCTCAGCGGGGCTGGCTATGGCTACACCTTC
-	-	TRBV2	TRBJ1-2	CASRFLRDTLYGYTF	TGTGCCAGCAGATTTCTCAGGGATACACTATATGGCTACACCTTC
TRBD1	once	TRBV30	TRBJ2-2	CAWARDSPKGTGELFF	TGTGCCTGGGCCCGGGACAGCCCGAAAGGTACCGGGGAGCTGTTTTTT
TRBD2	once	TRBV29-1	TRBJ2-3	CSASGATDTQYF	TGCAGCGCTAGCGGGGCCACAGATACGCAGTATTTT
-	few	TRBV12-5	TRBJ2-7	CASGLAGVHYEQYF	TGTGCTAGTGGTTTGGCCGGGGTACACTACGAGCAGTACTTC
-	once	TRBV2	TRBJ2-3	CASGKGSTRDTQYF	TGTGCCAGCGGTAAGGGGTCGACAAGGGATACGCAGTATTTT
TRBD1	-	TRBV10-3	TRBJ1-1	CAIRGTGWDTEAFF	TGTGCCATCAGGGGGACAGGTTGGGACACTGAAGCTTTCTTT
-	-	TRBV5-1	TRBJ1-6	CASSLVPTINSPLHF	TGCGCCAGCAGCTTGGTGCCGACAATAAATTCACCCCTCCACTTT
-	-	TRBV4-1	TRBJ2-3	CASSPGGTDTQYF	TGCGCCAGCAGCCCCGGCGGGACAGATACGCAGTATTTT
-	-	TRBV24-1	TRBJ1-1	CATPSTGLNTEAFF	TGTGCCACCCCGAGCACAGGTTTGAACACTGAAGCTTTCTTT
-	-	TRBV13	TRBJ2-1	CASSPLYNEQFF	TGTGCCAGCAGCCCCCTCTACAATGAGCAGTTCTTC
-	-	TRBV5-6	TRBJ2-7	CASSLTGGIYEQYF	TGTGCCAGCAGCCTCACCGGAGGCATCTACGAGCAGTACTTC
-	-	TRBV7-9	TRBJ1-1	CASSKSGSGPEAFF	TGTGCCAGCAGCAAATCGGGGTCCGGACCTGAAGCTTTCTTT
-	-	TRBV20-1	TRBJ2-7	CSAFRSYEQYF	TGCAGTGCCTTCCGGAGCTACGAGCAGTACTTC
-	-	TRBV7-3	TRBJ1-3	CASSLAAGPPGNTIYF	TGTGCCAGCAGCTTAGCCGCAGGGCCGCCCGGAAACACCATATATTTT
TRBD2	-	TRBV5-1	TRBJ2-1	CASSLPGSGSLSSYNEQFF	TGCGCCAGCAGCCTCCCTGGTAGCGGGTCATTAAGCTCCTACAATGAGCAGTTCTTC
TRBD2	-	TRBV2	TRBJ2-3	CASTGLAGPGTQYF	TGTGCCAGCACTGGACTAGCGGGGCCGGGTACGCAGTATTTT
-	-	TRBV11-3	TRBJ1-1	CASSPLEGSGTEAFF	TGTGCCAGCAGCCCCCTAGAGGGCTCGGGCACTGAAGCTTTCTTT
TRBD1	once	TRBV28	TRBJ1-6	CASRTRTGGVQNSPLHF	TGTGCCAGCAGGACAAGGACAGGGGGAGTACAAAATTCACCCCTCCACTTT
TRBD2	-	TRBV9	TRBJ2-1	CASSPNGGKYNEQFF	TGTGCCAGCAGCCCCAACGGGGGGAAGTACAATGAGCAGTTCTTC
-	-	TRBV9	TRBJ1-1	CASSVGAGTLGTEAFF	TGTGCCAGCAGCGTAGGGGCAGGGACTTTGGGCACTGAAGCTTTCTTT
TRBD2	few	TRBV19	TRBJ2-7	CASSGTSGGFIPYEQYF	TGTGCCAGTAGTGGGACTAGCGGGGGGTTCATCCCCTACGAGCAGTACTTC
TRBD1	once	TRBV5-1	TRBJ2-7	CASSWTGQRYEQYF	TGCGCCAGCAGCTGGACGGGACAGCGCTACGAGCAGTACTTC
-	-	TRBV7-3	TRBJ1-1	CASSRQENTEAFF	TGTGCCAGCAGCCGACAGGAGAACACTGAAGCTTTCTTT
-	-	TRBV3-1/TRBV3-2	TRBJ1-3	CATGGRSGNTIYF	TGTGCTACGGGAGGGAGGAGTGGAAACACCATATATTTT
-	-	TRBV5-1	TRBJ2-4	CASSGDQGSIQYF	TGCGCCAGCAGCGGAGATCAGGGGAGCATTCAGTACTTC